The clone carrying this T cell receptor (beta chain) was seen at least ten times. The CDR3 sequence is 15 residues long. Trimming took off 6 bases at V and 0 bases at J, with 15 bases between the two ends. 5'RACE employing 10-nucleotide random UMIs yielded the cDNA. From 15-18 subjects, over 180 million TCR-beta sequences were obtained in each sequencing run. TCRdb passed the 5' RACE reads through MiXCR, listing each CDR3 protein once. The table has around 49,000 distinct CDR3 sequences, approximately 12% seen once. This sample was included in a study of neurological immune-mediated disorders. Time point meaning: longitudinal time-point 3. Unsorted libraries were generated from 2 million PBMCs. These cells had been stored in RNAlater at -80 C.

The rearrangement uses TRBV12-3 or TRBV12-4 and TRBJ2-7; D gene uncertain. Sample: PBMCs. The source is a male donor with HTLV-1-associated myelopathy (HAM/TSP). The CDR3 here is CASSPSGPSSYEQYF. The CDR3 DNA is TGTGCCAGCAGCCCCTCGGGTCCATCCTCCTACGAGCAGTACTTC.